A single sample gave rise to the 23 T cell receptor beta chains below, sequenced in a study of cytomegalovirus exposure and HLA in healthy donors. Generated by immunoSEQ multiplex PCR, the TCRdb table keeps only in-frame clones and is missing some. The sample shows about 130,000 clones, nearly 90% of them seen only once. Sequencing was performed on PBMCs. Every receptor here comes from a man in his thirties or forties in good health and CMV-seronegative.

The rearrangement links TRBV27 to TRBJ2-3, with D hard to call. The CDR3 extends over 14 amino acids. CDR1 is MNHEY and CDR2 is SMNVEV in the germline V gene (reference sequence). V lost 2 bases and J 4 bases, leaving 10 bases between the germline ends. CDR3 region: CASSLRDRADTQYF. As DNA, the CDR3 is TGTGCCAGCAGTTTACGCGATCGGGCAGATACGCAGTATTTT.

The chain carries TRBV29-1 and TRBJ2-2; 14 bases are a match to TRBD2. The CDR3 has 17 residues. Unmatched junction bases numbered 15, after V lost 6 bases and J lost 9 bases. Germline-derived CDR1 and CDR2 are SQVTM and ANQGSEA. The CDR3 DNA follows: TGCAGCGTCCCTGGACTAGCGGGGGGAAGAGGTTCTTGGGAGCTGTTTTTT. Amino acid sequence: CSVPGLAGGRGSWELFF.

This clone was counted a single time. The CDR3 loop reads CASSLLGGWGETQYF. The CDR3 DNA reads TGTGCCAGCAGCTTGTTAGGGGGCTGGGGAGAGACCCAGTACTTC. The chain joins TRBV5-6 to TRBJ2-5; TRBD1 agrees at 7 bases. Germline CDR1 reads SGHDT; CDR2 reads YYEEEE. V lost 1 base and J lost 4; bases outside the gene matches: 7. The CDR3 is 15 amino acids. The variable domain in full, with the rest retrieved from reference TRBV5-6 and TRBJ2-5, is DAGVTQSPTHLIKTRGQQVTLRCSPKSGHDTVSWYQQALGQGPQFIFQYYEEEERQRGNFPDRFSGHQFPNYSSELNVNALLLGDSALYLCASSLLGGWGETQYFGPGTRLLVL.

CDR3 loop: CASSQGAGGRDTQYF. The DNA for the CDR3 is TGCGCCAGCAGCCAAGGGGCGGGGGGGAGAGATACGCAGTATTTT. The chain couples TRBV4-1 to TRBJ2-3; TRBD2 agrees at 9 bases. With 1 base clipped from V and 5 bases from J, the junction kept 4 bases outside the gene matches. Germline V gives CDR1 MGHRA, CDR2 YSYEKL. CDR3 size: 15 residues.

The CDR3 sequence is CASSQAGGAFYEQYF. For the CDR3, the DNA is TGTGCCAGCAGCCAAGCCGGGGGGGCCTTTTACGAGCAGTACTTC. The V gene is TRBV4-2, the J gene TRBJ2-7; 8 bases agree with TRBD2. Germline CDR1 and CDR2: LGHNA and YNFKEQ. J gave up 4 bases and V 1 base, and 6 bases lay outside the gene matches. This CDR3 spans 15 amino acids.

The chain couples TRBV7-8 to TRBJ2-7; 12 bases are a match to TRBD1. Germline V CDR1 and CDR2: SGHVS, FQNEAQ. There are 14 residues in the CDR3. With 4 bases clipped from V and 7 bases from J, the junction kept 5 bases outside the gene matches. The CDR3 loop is CASSSGTGGWEQYF. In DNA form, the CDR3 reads TGTGCCAGCAGCTCTGGGACAGGGGGCTGGGAGCAGTACTTC.

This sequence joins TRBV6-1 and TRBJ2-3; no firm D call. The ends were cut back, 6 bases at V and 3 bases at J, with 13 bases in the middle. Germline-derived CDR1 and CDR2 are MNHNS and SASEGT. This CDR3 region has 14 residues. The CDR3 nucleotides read TGTGCCAGCAGCTCCTACCCCCGGACAGATACGCAGTATTTT. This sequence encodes CASSSYPRTDTQYF.

DNA of the CDR3: TGTGCCATCAGCAAGCTGAACACTGAAGCTTTCTTT. Its protein is CAISKLNTEAFF. This chain joins TRBV10-3 and TRBJ1-1, with no clear D. This CDR3 contains 12 residues. Trimming stripped 6 bases from V and 0 bases from J, with 5 bases between. Germline loops: CDR1 ENHRY, CDR2 SYGVKD.

CDR3 sequence: CASSNGLGTNTGELFF. DNA of the CDR3: TGTGCCAGTAGTAACGGACTAGGGACGAACACCGGGGAGCTGTTTTTT. The chain joins TRBV19 to TRBJ2-2; TRBD2 aligns across 7 bases. The CDR3 contains 16 residues. The J segment lost 0 bases and the V segment lost 4 bases, leaving 5 bases of the junction unmatched. Germline values: CDR1 LNHDA, CDR2 SQIVND (reference sequence).

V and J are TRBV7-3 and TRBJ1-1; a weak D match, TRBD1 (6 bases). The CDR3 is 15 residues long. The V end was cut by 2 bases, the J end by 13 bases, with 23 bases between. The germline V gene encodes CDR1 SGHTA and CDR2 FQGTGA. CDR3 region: CASSLGGGWTHQFFF. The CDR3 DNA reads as TGTGCCAGCAGCTTAGGGGGCGGGTGGACACACCAGTTTTTCTTT.

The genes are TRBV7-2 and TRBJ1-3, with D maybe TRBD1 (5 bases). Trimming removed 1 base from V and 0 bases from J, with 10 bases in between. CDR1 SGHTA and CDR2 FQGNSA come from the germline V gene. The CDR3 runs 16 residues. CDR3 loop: CASSLEGAFSGNTIYF. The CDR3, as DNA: TGTGCCAGCAGCTTAGAAGGGGCGTTCTCTGGAAACACCATATATTTT.

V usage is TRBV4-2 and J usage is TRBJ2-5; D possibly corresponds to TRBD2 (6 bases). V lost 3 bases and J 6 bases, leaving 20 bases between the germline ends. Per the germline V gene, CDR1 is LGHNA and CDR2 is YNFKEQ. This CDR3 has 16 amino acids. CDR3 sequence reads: CASSHLGWGGEKTQYF. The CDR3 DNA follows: TGTGCCAGCAGCCACCTAGGGTGGGGCGGGGAAAAGACCCAGTACTTC.

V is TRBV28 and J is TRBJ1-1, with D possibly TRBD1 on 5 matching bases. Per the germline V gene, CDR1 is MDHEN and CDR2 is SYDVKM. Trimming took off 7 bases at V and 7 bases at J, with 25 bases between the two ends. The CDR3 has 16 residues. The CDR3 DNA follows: TGTGCCAGCACCAAAGGCGGGGGGTTCGTTCTCTTTGAAGCTTTCTTT. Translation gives CASTKGGGFVLFEAFF.

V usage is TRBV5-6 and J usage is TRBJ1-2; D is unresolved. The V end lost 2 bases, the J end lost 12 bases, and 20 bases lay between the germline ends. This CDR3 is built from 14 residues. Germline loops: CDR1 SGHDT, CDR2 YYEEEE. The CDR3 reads CASSFAGRAVGDTF. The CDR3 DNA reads TGTGCCAGCAGCTTCGCCGGAAGGGCAGTGGGAGACACCTTC.

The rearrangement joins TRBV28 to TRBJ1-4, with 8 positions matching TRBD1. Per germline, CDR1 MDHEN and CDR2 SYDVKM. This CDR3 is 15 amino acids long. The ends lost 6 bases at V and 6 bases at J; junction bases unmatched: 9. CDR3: CASSKDRGSYEKLFF. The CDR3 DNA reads TGTGCCAGCAGCAAAGACAGGGGTAGTTATGAAAAACTGTTTTTT.

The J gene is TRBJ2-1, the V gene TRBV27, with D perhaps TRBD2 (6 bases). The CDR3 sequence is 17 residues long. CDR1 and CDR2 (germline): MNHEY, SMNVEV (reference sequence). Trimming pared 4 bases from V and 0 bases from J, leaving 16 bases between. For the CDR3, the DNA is TGTGCCAGCAGTTACTTCCCACGGGGGAGCTCCTACAATGAGCAGTTCTTC. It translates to CASSYFPRGSSYNEQFF.

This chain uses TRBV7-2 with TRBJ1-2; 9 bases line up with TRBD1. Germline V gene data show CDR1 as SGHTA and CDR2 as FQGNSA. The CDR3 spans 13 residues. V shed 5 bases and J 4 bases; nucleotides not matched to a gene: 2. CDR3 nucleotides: TGTGCCAGCAGCGAGGACAGGGGCTATGGCTACACCTTC. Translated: CASSEDRGYGYTF.

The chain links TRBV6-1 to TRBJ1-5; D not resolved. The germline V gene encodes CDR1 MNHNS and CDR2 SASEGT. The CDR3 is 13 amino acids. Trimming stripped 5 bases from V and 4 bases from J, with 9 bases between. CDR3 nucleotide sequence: TGTGCCAGCAGTTGGGAGAGGAATCAGCCCCAGCATTTT. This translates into CASSWERNQPQHF.

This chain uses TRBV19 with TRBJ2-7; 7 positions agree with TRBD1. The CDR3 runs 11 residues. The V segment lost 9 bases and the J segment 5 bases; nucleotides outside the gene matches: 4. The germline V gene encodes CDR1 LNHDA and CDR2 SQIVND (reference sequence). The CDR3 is CASRQGDEQYF. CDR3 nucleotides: TGTGCCAGCCGCCAGGGGGACGAGCAGTACTTC.

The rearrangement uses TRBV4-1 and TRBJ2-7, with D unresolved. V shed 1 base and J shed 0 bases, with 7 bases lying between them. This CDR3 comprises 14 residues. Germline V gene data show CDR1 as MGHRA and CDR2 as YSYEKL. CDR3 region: CASSQALSSYEQYF. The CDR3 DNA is TGCGCCAGCAGCCAAGCCTTGAGCTCCTACGAGCAGTACTTC.

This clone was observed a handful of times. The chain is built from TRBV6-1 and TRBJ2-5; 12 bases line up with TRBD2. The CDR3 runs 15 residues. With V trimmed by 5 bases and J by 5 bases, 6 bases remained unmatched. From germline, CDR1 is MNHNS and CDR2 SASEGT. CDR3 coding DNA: TGTGCCAGCAGTCCTCTAGCGGGGGGGCAGGAGACCCAGTACTTC. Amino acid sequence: CASSPLAGGQETQYF.

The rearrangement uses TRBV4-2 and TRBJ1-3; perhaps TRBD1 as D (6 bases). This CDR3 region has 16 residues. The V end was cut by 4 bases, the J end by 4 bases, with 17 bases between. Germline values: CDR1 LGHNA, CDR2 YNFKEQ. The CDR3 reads CASSPPRGGDGNTIYF. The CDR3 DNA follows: TGTGCCAGCAGCCCACCGAGGGGGGGGGACGGAAACACCATATATTTT.

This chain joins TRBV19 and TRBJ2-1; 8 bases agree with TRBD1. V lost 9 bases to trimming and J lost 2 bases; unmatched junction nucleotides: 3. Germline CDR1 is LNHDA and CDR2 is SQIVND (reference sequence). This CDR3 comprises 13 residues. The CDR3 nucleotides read TGTGCCAGCGACAGGGGCCCCTACAATGAGCAGTTCTTC. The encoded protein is CASDRGPYNEQFF.